These 27 T cell receptor beta chains originate from one sample sequenced in a study of Ad26.COV2.S vaccination and SARS-CoV-2 variants. Clones were read by immunoSEQ multiplex PCR, and TCRdb kept only the in-frame ones, dropping some. The sample lists roughly 510,000 clones, 87% occurring once. Treatment in this sample: some 19 received Ad26.COV2.S at low or high dose, single or two shots; about 5 received placebo; per-sample allocation not given. The samples date from day 63 after the first vaccine or placebo injection. Here the sequenced sample was peripheral blood, taken in a trial of Ad26.COV2.S vaccine versus placebo. Source of these receptors: a person between 18 and 60 years old who received the Ad26.COV2.S COVID-19 vaccine or a placebo.

This sequence joins TRBV7-2 and TRBJ1-1, with 7 bases that match TRBD1. The J segment lost 1 base and the V segment lost 1 base, leaving 6 bases of the junction unmatched. This CDR3 spans 16 amino acids. The germline V gene encodes CDR1 SGHTA and CDR2 FQGNSA. The CDR3 is CASSLGGGGGNTEAFF. Here the CDR3 DNA reads TGTGCCAGCAGCTTAGGTGGAGGGGGCGGGAACACTGAAGCTTTCTTT.

Only one count was recorded for this clone. This specimen includes other DNA sequences encoding the same CDR3. V is TRBV9 and J is TRBJ1-2, with D unclear. This CDR3 spans 13 amino acids. CDR1 is SGDLS, CDR2 YYNGEE, per germline. Between the trimmed V and J ends, which lost 0 bases and 3 bases, there was a span of 6 bases. In DNA form, the CDR3 reads TGTGCCAGCAGCGTAGAAGGCCACTATGGCTACACCTTC. It encodes CASSVEGHYGYTF.

The chain couples TRBV6-5 to TRBJ1-2, with 7 bases matching TRBD1. Germline CDR1 reads MNHEY; CDR2 reads SVGAGI. Trimming at V came to 6 bases and at J to 2 bases, leaving 6 bases not matched to a gene. The CDR3 spans 14 residues. The CDR3 DNA reads TGTGCCAGCAGAACCCTGACAGGGAACTATGGCTACACCTTC. This translates into CASRTLTGNYGYTF.

As DNA, the CDR3 is TGTGCCAGCAGCCCCACAGGGGGGAGCTCCTACAATGAGCAGTTCTTC. Translating it yields CASSPTGGSSYNEQFF. The chain has TRBV28 and TRBJ2-1; 8 bases fit TRBD1. Per germline, CDR1 MDHEN and CDR2 SYDVKM. After removal of 6 bases from V and 0 bases from J, the junction contained 7 bases not matched to a gene. The CDR3 runs 16 residues.

The V gene is TRBV3-1 (or the pseudogene TRBV3-2), the J gene TRBJ1-1; D possibly corresponds to TRBD1 (5 bases). CDR1 is LGHDT and CDR2 is YNNKEL in the germline V gene (reference sequence). V was clipped by 2 bases and J by 7 bases, with 17 bases between them. This CDR3 spans 15 amino acids. The CDR3 DNA reads as TGTGCCAGCAGCCAATTTGATCGCGGGGCCAGTGAAGCTTTCTTT. It is translated as CASSQFDRGASEAFF.

The J gene is TRBJ2-3, the V gene TRBV9; D is ambiguous. CDR3 length: 11 amino acids. The germline V gene encodes CDR1 SGDLS and CDR2 YYNGEE. Trimming cost V 3 bases and J 4 bases, with 3 bases left between them. The CDR3 protein is CASSASDTQYF. The CDR3 coding sequence is TGTGCCAGCAGCGCTTCAGATACGCAGTATTTT.

This clone was seen a handful of times. This sequence joins TRBV19 and TRBJ2-2; 15 positions agree with TRBD2. This CDR3 is built from 18 residues. V lost 7 bases and J lost 0; bases outside the gene matches: 6. Looked up from germline, CDR1 is LNHDA and CDR2 is SQIVND (reference sequence). CDR3 in DNA: TGTGCCAGTACCGGGACTAGCGGGAGGACAGCGAACACCGGGGAGCTGTTTTTT. Translating it yields CASTGTSGRTANTGELFF. Filled out from reference TRBV19 and TRBJ2-2, the complete variable domain reads DGGITQSPKYLFRKEGQNVTLSCEQNLNHDAMYWYRQDPGQGLRLIYYSQIVNDFQKGDIAEGYSVSREKKESFPLTVTSAQKNPTAFYLCASTGTSGRTANTGELFFGEGSRLTVL.

This chain links TRBV4-2 with TRBJ1-1; the D gene is possibly TRBD1 (5 bases). Per the germline V gene, CDR1 is LGHNA and CDR2 is YNFKEQ. V lost 1 base, J lost 3 bases, and 12 bases lay in between. CDR3 size: 15 residues. The CDR3 loop is CASSQVGVGDTEAFF. In DNA form, the CDR3 reads TGTGCCAGCAGCCAAGTAGGGGTAGGGGACACTGAAGCTTTCTTT.

The rearrangement joins TRBV9 to TRBJ2-3; D unresolved. With 1 base removed from V and 2 bases from J, the gap between germline ends came to 11 bases. CDR3 length: 15 residues. Looked up from germline, CDR1 is SGDLS and CDR2 is YYNGEE. CDR3 loop: CASSVQVGYTDTQYF. The CDR3 coding sequence is TGTGCCAGCAGCGTACAGGTGGGGTACACAGATACGCAGTATTTT. The full variable domain, its missing parts supplied by reference TRBV9 and TRBJ2-3, is DSGVTQTPKHLITATGQRVTLRCSPRSGDLSVYWYQQSLDQGLQFLIQYYNGEERAKGNILERFSAQQFPDLHSELNLSSLELGDSALYFCASSVQVGYTDTQYFGPGTRLTVL.

The CDR3 reads CASRAPTSYNEQFF. CDR3 nucleotide sequence: TGTGCCAGCAGAGCTCCAACCTCCTACAATGAGCAGTTCTTC. The chain is built from TRBV5-5 and TRBJ2-1, with D unclear. This CDR3 contains 14 residues. Trimming stripped 5 bases from V and 0 bases from J, with 9 bases between. Germline lookup yields CDR1 SGHKS and CDR2 YYEKEE (reference sequence).

Remarks on this clone: Other DNA variants within this sample encode the same CDR3. The V and J genes are TRBV28 and TRBJ1-2; no clear D gene. The CDR3 contains 12 residues. V was clipped by 8 bases and J by 1 base, with 8 bases between them. The germline CDR1 and CDR2 sequences are MDHEN and SYDVKM. The CDR3 nucleotides are TGTGCCAGCCGACTCGTTAACTATGGCTACACCTTC. It specifies CASRLVNYGYTF.

The chain uses TRBV7-6 and TRBJ1-2; possible D gene TRBD1, 6 bases. V lost 3 bases, J lost 0 bases, and 8 bases lay in between. In germline, CDR1 is SGHVS, CDR2 FNYEAQ. The CDR3 loop spans 14 amino acids. CDR3 sequence reads: CASSFGQTNYGYTF. CDR3 sequence (DNA): TGTGCCAGCAGCTTCGGACAGACTAACTATGGCTACACCTTC.

The chain employs TRBV7-9 and TRBJ2-7; D unclear. Looked up from germline, CDR1 is SEHNR and CDR2 is FQNEAQ (reference sequence). The CDR3 spans 15 residues. V was pared by 10 bases and J by 2 bases, with 21 bases between. This CDR3 reads CAKSLTALEAYEQYF. Here the CDR3 DNA reads TGTGCCAAATCCTTAACAGCCCTTGAGGCCTACGAGCAGTACTTC.

Of note for this clone: The sample carries other DNA sequences with the same CDR3. The chain combines TRBV30 with TRBJ1-1; D perhaps matches TRBD1 (5 bases). The CDR3 is 16 amino acids. Looked up from germline, CDR1 is GTSNPN and CDR2 is SVGIG (reference sequence). The V and J ends lost 0 bases and 1 base respectively, with 15 bases between them. The CDR3 DNA reads as TGTGCCTGGAGTGTACTGGCAGGGTGGCAGAACACTGAAGCTTTCTTT. It is translated as CAWSVLAGWQNTEAFF.

The chain couples TRBV9 to TRBJ2-7; 12 bases fit TRBD2. The CDR3 has 15 residues. Germline assignment: CDR1 SGDLS and CDR2 YYNGEE. V gave up 3 bases and J gave up 2 bases; unmatched junction bases: 3. The CDR3 here is CASSAGLAGPYEQYF. DNA of the CDR3: TGTGCCAGCAGCGCCGGACTAGCGGGACCCTACGAGCAGTACTTC.

This sequence joins TRBV19 and TRBJ1-1; D gene uncertain. The V end lost 5 bases, the J end lost 0 bases, and 10 bases lay between the germline ends. The germline CDR1 and CDR2 sequences are LNHDA and SQIVND (reference sequence). The CDR3 has 14 amino acids. CDR3 nucleotides: TGTGCCAGTAGTCTCCTCCTCCTGAACACTGAAGCTTTCTTT. Translating it yields CASSLLLLNTEAFF.

V usage is TRBV5-4 and J usage is TRBJ1-1, with D perhaps TRBD1 (6 bases). Trimming shortened V by 5 bases and J by 1 base, and 9 bases separated the two germline ends. Germline V gives CDR1 SGHNT, CDR2 YYREEE (reference sequence). The CDR3 extends over 13 amino acids. In nucleotides, the CDR3 is TGTGCCAGCAGGGAGGACAGGAACACTGAAGCTTTCTTT. Translating gives CASREDRNTEAFF.

Of note for this clone: An end of the junction does not agree with germline; a read error may underlie this. The chain employs TRBV5-4 and TRBJ1-2, with D uncertain. This CDR3 has 12 amino acids. Germline CDR1 and CDR2: SGHNT and YYREEE (reference sequence). The CDR3 sequence: CASRLEGYGYTF. In DNA form, the CDR3 reads TGTGCCAGCAGGTTGGAGGGATATGGCTACACCTTC.

Written as DNA, the CDR3 is TGTGCCAGCAGCTTAGTGTCAGGGTCTGAAGCTTTCTTT. It translates to CASSLVSGSEAFF. This chain uses TRBV7-9 with TRBJ1-1; tentatively, D is TRBD1 (5 bases). The CDR3 contains 13 residues. Looked up from germline, CDR1 is SEHNR and CDR2 is FQNEAQ (reference sequence). V gave up 1 base and J gave up 6 bases, with 9 bases separating them.

The chain employs TRBV19 and TRBJ1-5; 7 bases match TRBD1. The CDR3 is made up of 15 amino acids. J lost 4 bases, V lost 5 bases, and 8 bases had no gene match. Germline V gene sequence: CDR1 LNHDA, CDR2 SQIVND (reference sequence). In DNA, the CDR3 is TGTGCCAGTAGTTCCGGGACAGTACTTAATCAGCCCCAGCATTTT. Translated: CASSSGTVLNQPQHF.

The gene calls are TRBV7-6 and TRBJ2-2; 10 nucleotides agree with TRBD2. The CDR3 has 18 amino acids. Per germline, CDR1 SGHVS and CDR2 FNYEAQ. The J segment lost 5 bases and the V segment lost 1 base, leaving 10 bases of the junction unmatched. In nucleotides, the CDR3 is TGTGCCAGCAGCTTAGGTGCTAGCGGGAGTGGTGGGACCGGGGAGCTGTTTTTT. Translated, it gives CASSLGASGSGGTGELFF.

The rearrangement links TRBV7-9 to TRBJ1-6, with 10 bases fitting TRBD1. Trimming took 5 bases from V and 7 from J; bases not matched to a gene: 2. CDR1 SEHNR and CDR2 FQNEAQ come from the germline V gene (reference sequence). The CDR3 is 14 residues long. The CDR3, as DNA: TGTGCCAGCAGCAAGGGACAGGGGAATTCACCCCTCCACTTT. It yields the protein CASSKGQGNSPLHF. Full variable domain (remainder filled in from reference TRBV7-9 and TRBJ1-6): DTGVSQNPRHKITKRGQNVTFRCDPISEHNRLYWYRQTLGQGPEFLTYFQNEAQLEKSRLLSDRFSAERPKGSFSTLEIQRTEQGDSAMYLCASSKGQGNSPLHFGNGTRLTVT.

The V gene is TRBV28, the J gene TRBJ1-4; D unclear. CDR1 is MDHEN, CDR2 SYDVKM, per germline. V was pared by 2 bases and J by 0 bases, with 7 bases between. This CDR3 spans 15 amino acids. CDR3 sequence reads: CASSLPGTTNEKLFF. DNA for the CDR3: TGTGCCAGCAGTTTACCCGGAACAACTAATGAAAAACTGTTTTTT.

This chain joins TRBV4-3 and TRBJ2-1, with 11 positions matching TRBD2. V lost 2 bases to trimming and J lost 7 bases; unmatched junction nucleotides: 4. This CDR3 spans 15 amino acids. Germline V lookup: CDR1 LGHNA, CDR2 YSLEER. The CDR3 region has the DNA TGCGCCAGCAGCCAAACTAGCGGGAGAGGGAATGAGCAGTTCTTC. It encodes CASSQTSGRGNEQFF.

This clone has just a few counts. This rearrangement joins TRBV28 to TRBJ2-7; TRBD2 agrees at 13 bases. The CDR3 loop spans 15 amino acids. In germline, CDR1 is MDHEN, CDR2 SYDVKM. After removal of 6 bases from V and 3 bases from J, the junction contained 5 bases not matched to a gene. CDR3 loop: CASRKTSGRIYEQYF. The CDR3 bases are TGTGCCAGCAGAAAGACTAGCGGGAGGATCTACGAGCAGTACTTC.

This sequence joins TRBV7-2 and TRBJ2-1; a weak D match, TRBD2 (6 bases). Deletions cut 5 bases from V and 6 bases from J, with 29 bases between. The germline V gene has CDR1 SGHTA and CDR2 FQGNSA. The CDR3 consists of 19 residues. The CDR3 DNA reads as TGTGCCAGCAGCATCTATCCGGGCCAGGGACTCCTCGTGCCCAATGAGCAGTTCTTC. This sequence encodes CASSIYPGQGLLVPNEQFF. The whole variable domain, remainder taken from reference TRBV7-2 and TRBJ2-1, is GAGVSQSPSNKVTEKGKDVELRCDPISGHTALYWYRQSLGQGLEFLIYFQGNSAPDKSGLPSDRFSAERTGGSVSTLTIQRTQQEDSAVYLCASSIYPGQGLLVPNEQFFGPGTRLTVL.

V is TRBV7-8 and J is TRBJ2-7, with 16 bases that match TRBD2. The CDR3 is made up of 18 amino acids. Per germline, CDR1 SGHVS and CDR2 FQNEAQ. V shed 4 bases and J 7 bases; nucleotides not matched to a gene: 13. CDR3 in amino acids: CASSSPGTSGRAMGEQYF. CDR3 nucleotide sequence: TGTGCCAGCAGCTCCCCAGGGACTAGCGGGAGGGCAATGGGGGAGCAGTACTTC.